The clone carrying this T cell receptor (beta chain) has ten or more counts. Antigen unknown. The data derive from a study of regulatory T cells in long-lasting Graves disease. Study overall: Antithyroid drug exposure in newly diagnosed Graves' patients had lasted under 3 months.

Time point here: newly diagnosed GD, antithyroid drugs for less than 3 months. Extracted PBMC RNA gave rise to the TCR library. TCR beta libraries were built with iRepertoire HTBI primers and Arm-PCR of CDR3 regions. TCRdb passed the multiplex PCR reads through MiXCR, listing each CDR3 protein once. The sample records 350,000 to 450,000 distinct CDR3 sequences, about 16% being singletons. Overall study findings and caveats: Lower TCR diversity was seen in persistent Graves' patients than in newly diagnosed ones. The researchers studied only peripheral blood, not thyroid tissue.

Germline values: CDR1 SEHNR, CDR2 FQNEAQ (reference sequence). Trimming stripped 2 bases from V and 1 base from J, with 6 bases between. The CDR3 is 13 amino acids. These data were also filed under a second study, of T cells in Graves' hyperthyroidism and ophthalmopathy.

The gene calls are TRBV7-9 and TRBJ2-7; no reliable D call. This receptor was identified in a woman younger than 45 with Graves disease. This specimen was peripheral blood mononuclear cells (PBMCs), taken at new diagnosis, from a patient treated with antithyroid drugs. The CDR3 here is CASSLPASYEQYF. In DNA, the CDR3 is TGTGCCAGCAGCTTACCTGCTTCCTACGAGCAGTACTTC.